Below, 17 T cell receptor beta chains from the same sample are listed, as sequenced in a study of radiotherapy plus CTLA-4 blockade in lung cancer. Assay: immunoSEQ multiplex PCR; the TCRdb copy retains only in-frame clones and omits some. Among about 68,000 clones, 79% were seen once, and the ten largest hold roughly a tenth. This specimen consisted of peripheral blood, obtained from a patient treated with radiotherapy plus ipilimumab. These receptors all stem from a human donor with non-small cell lung cancer who had a complete response to radiotherapy plus ipilimumab.

The chain uses TRBV4-3 and TRBJ2-3; TRBD1 aligns across 8 bases. Germline trimming cut 0 bases from V and 2 bases from J; bases unmatched to any gene: 10. Germline V lookup: CDR1 LGHNA, CDR2 YSLEER. The CDR3 extends over 18 amino acids. For the CDR3, the DNA is TGCGCCAGCAGCCAAGATAGTCAGGGGGCCCAGAACACAGATACGCAGTATTTT. It encodes CASSQDSQGAQNTDTQYF.

The chain employs TRBV6-1 and TRBJ2-4; D gene uncertain. Germline CDR1 is MNHNS and CDR2 is SASEGT. V was shortened by 5 bases and J by 11 bases, with 19 bases between the two germline ends. The CDR3 has 14 amino acids. CDR3 loop: CASSSNNGPQVQYF. The DNA for the CDR3 is TGTGCCAGCAGTTCTAACAACGGGCCCCAGGTTCAGTACTTC.

In its sample, this clone was seen once. The gene calls are TRBV27 and TRBJ1-1; no clear D. From germline, CDR1 is MNHEY and CDR2 SMNVEV (reference sequence). The CDR3 has 12 residues. V was pared by 3 bases and J by 9 bases, with 11 bases between. The CDR3 DNA follows: TGTGCCAGCAGTTTCATTGGCAGAAAAGCTTTCTTT. The encoded protein is CASSFIGRKAFF.

Comment on this clone: Relative to the germline gene, one junction end is altered; a read error may explain this. This sample includes further DNA sequences coding for the same CDR3. The chain couples TRBV7-2 to TRBJ2-1, with a possible D match to TRBD2 (5 bases). The CDR3 is 14 residues long. Germline V gene data show CDR1 as SGHTA and CDR2 as FQGNSA. The CDR3 bases are TGTGCTAGCAGCTTACGCGGGTTCTACAATGAGCAGTTCTTC. Encoded protein: CASSLRGFYNEQFF.

This chain connects TRBV27 to TRBJ2-4; possible D gene TRBD2, 5 bases. The V end lost 5 bases, the J end lost 1 base, and 15 bases lay between the germline ends. This CDR3 has 16 residues. The germline V gene encodes CDR1 MNHEY and CDR2 SMNVEV (reference sequence). The DNA for the CDR3 is TGTGCCAGCAGTGGCCGAGGGATCTCGGCCAAAAACATTCAGTACTTC. Translated: CASSGRGISAKNIQYF.

The V gene is TRBV2, the J gene TRBJ1-5; no clear D gene. The V end was cut by 4 bases, the J end by 1 base, with 8 bases between. CDR1 and CDR2 from the germline V gene are SNHLY and FYNNEI. CDR3 length: 14 residues. For the CDR3, the DNA is TGTGCCAGCAGTGGTTACGGGAGCAATCAGCCCCAGCATTTT. Encoded protein: CASSGYGSNQPQHF. Based on the CDR3 plus reference TRBV2 and TRBJ1-5, the full variable domain is EPEVTQTPSHQVTQMGQEVILRCVPISNHLYFYWYRQILGQKVEFLVSFYNNEISEKSEIFDDQFSVERPDGSNFTLKIRSTKLEDSAMYFCASSGYGSNQPQHFGDGTRLSIL.

The V and J genes are TRBV18 and TRBJ1-2; D might be TRBD1 (6 bases). The CDR3 is 15 amino acids. V was pared by 4 bases and J by 6 bases, with 18 bases between. The germline V gene encodes CDR1 KGHSH and CDR2 LQKENI. The CDR3 region is CASSHSRGQANGYTF. As DNA, the CDR3 is TGTGCCAGCTCACACAGTCGGGGGCAGGCCAATGGCTACACCTTC.

The J gene is TRBJ1-4, the V gene TRBV29-1; perhaps TRBD1 as D (5 bases). Trimming removed 1 base at V and 7 bases at J, with 13 bases between. This CDR3 has 14 amino acids. Looked up from germline, CDR1 is SQVTM and CDR2 is ANQGSEA. The CDR3: CSVEGGTSGEKLFF. CDR3 bases: TGCAGCGTTGAAGGTGGGACCAGTGGTGAAAAACTGTTTTTT.

The chain carries TRBV19 and TRBJ2-5, with TRBD1 matching over 8 bases. With 3 bases clipped from V and 2 bases from J, the junction kept 5 bases outside the gene matches. CDR1 and CDR2 from the germline V gene are LNHDA and SQIVND (reference sequence). This CDR3 spans 15 amino acids. CDR3 region: CASSMPRGLQETQYF. Written as DNA, the CDR3 is TGTGCCAGTAGTATGCCCAGGGGGCTACAAGAGACCCAGTACTTC. Full variable domain (remainder filled in from reference TRBV19 and TRBJ2-5): DGGITQSPKYLFRKEGQNVTLSCEQNLNHDAMYWYRQDPGQGLRLIYYSQIVNDFQKGDIAEGYSVSREKKESFPLTVTSAQKNPTAFYLCASSMPRGLQETQYFGPGTRLLVL.

The chain couples TRBV5-1 to TRBJ1-1; D unresolved. Germline CDR1 SGHRS, CDR2 YFSETQ. The CDR3 is 14 residues long. The V end lost 0 bases, the J end lost 5 bases, and 11 bases lay between the germline ends. The DNA of the CDR3 is TGCGCCAGCAGCTTGGTTAACGGGAAAACTGAAGCTTTCTTT. This sequence encodes CASSLVNGKTEAFF.

The genes are TRBV18 and TRBJ2-3, with 9 nucleotides matching TRBD1. Germline V gene lookup returns CDR1 KGHSH and CDR2 LQKENI. V shed 6 bases and J 2 bases; nucleotides not matched to a gene: 9. This CDR3 is built from 16 residues. CDR3 loop: CASSPAGTGSTDTQYF. CDR3 nucleotide sequence: TGTGCCAGCTCCCCAGCCGGGACAGGGTCCACAGATACGCAGTATTTT.

The chain couples TRBV7-9 to TRBJ2-7, with D perhaps matching TRBD1 (5 bases). The CDR3 loop spans 17 amino acids. In germline, CDR1 is SEHNR, CDR2 FQNEAQ (reference sequence). Trimming left V 6 bases short and J 5 bases short, with 26 bases between. Written as DNA, the CDR3 is TGTGCCAGCAGTTCCCCCAGGGCAGCTCAAAGAGTGGACGAGCAGTACTTC. It specifies CASSSPRAAQRVDEQYF.

This clone was detected only a few times. The J gene is TRBJ1-6, the V gene TRBV4-3; a possible D gene is TRBD1 (5 bases). Germline CDR1 is LGHNA and CDR2 is YSLEER. This CDR3 contains 15 residues. Trimming stripped 4 bases from V and 8 bases from J, with 15 bases between. The CDR3 DNA reads TGCGCCAGCAGCCCGGGGGGATGGGGTGATTCACCCCTCCACTTT. Amino acid sequence: CASSPGGWGDSPLHF.

This clone showed up just once. The V call is TRBV30, the J call TRBJ1-1; D unclear. Looked up from germline, CDR1 is GTSNPN and CDR2 is SVGIG (reference sequence). This CDR3 is 14 amino acids long. V was shortened by 1 base and J by 0 bases, with 9 bases between the two germline ends. The CDR3 region has the DNA TGTGCCTGGAGTGGGACCAGTATGAACACTGAAGCTTTCTTT. It yields the protein CAWSGTSMNTEAFF.

The rearrangement joins TRBV6-5 to TRBJ2-7; D is possibly TRBD2 (5 bases). V was cut by 5 bases and J by 2 bases, with 16 bases left in between. The CDR3 consists of 15 residues. Germline-derived CDR1 and CDR2 are MNHEY and SVGAGI. The chain's CDR3 is CASSRMIAGPYEQYF. In DNA form, the CDR3 reads TGTGCCAGCAGTAGGATGATCGCGGGTCCCTACGAGCAGTACTTC.

V and J are TRBV19 and TRBJ2-2; D gene uncertain. CDR3 length equals 16 residues. V was clipped by 2 bases and J by 2 bases, with 12 bases between them. CDR1 and CDR2 from the germline V gene are LNHDA and SQIVND (reference sequence). CDR3 residues: CASSIYPGPNTGELFF. CDR3 DNA sequence: TGTGCCAGTAGTATATATCCCGGTCCCAACACCGGGGAGCTGTTTTTT.

This clone came up a few times. J is TRBJ1-2 and V is TRBV6-6; D is undetermined. The CDR3 is 11 residues long. Trimming took 2 bases from V and 7 from J, leaving 5 bases between them. Germline V CDR1 and CDR2: MNHNY, SVGAGI (reference sequence). The CDR3 sequence is CASSYKGGYTF. CDR3 DNA: TGTGCCAGCAGTTACAAGGGTGGCTACACCTTC.